Described below is a single TCR beta chain sequence and its context. The CDR3 loop spans 14 amino acids. The V and J ends lost 10 bases and 5 bases respectively, with 21 bases between them. CDR1 and CDR2 (germline): SNHLY, FYNNEI. This record comes from a study of T cell responses to AZD1222 COVID-19 vaccine. Measured with immunoSEQ multiplex PCR; TCRdb has only the in-frame clones, and not every one. The data contain over 70,000 clones, around three quarters of them singletons. The sequence came from an adult who received the MenACWY meningococcal vaccine as a control. This chain links TRBV2 with TRBJ2-7; possibly TRBD1 or TRBD2 for D (6 bases each). The source was peripheral blood, collected 28 days after the second dose of the MenACWY control vaccine. CDR3 protein: CANRDGSGTNEQYF. The DNA of the CDR3 is TGTGCCAACAGGGACGGGAGTGGAACCAACGAGCAGTACTTC.